These 5 T cell receptor beta chains share one sample of origin, sequenced in a study of breast tumors, draining lymph nodes, adjacent tissues. TCRdb re-called the multiplex PCR reads through MiXCR, storing one row per CDR3 protein. The sample includes 290,000 or so distinct CDR3 sequences, over 25% of them seen just once. The lymph nodes were axillary draining lymph nodes from breast cancer patients. The sequencing input was axillary lymph node tissue. The receptors come from a female donor with breast cancer. Some clones in this sample may be carry-over from other donors' samples.

This clonotype came up many times. One end of the junction is discordant with germline, which a read error may explain. The genes are TRBV29-1 and TRBJ2-7, with D possibly TRBD2 on 7 matching bases. CDR1 and CDR2 (germline): SQVTM, ANQGSEA. There are 15 residues in the CDR3. Here the CDR3 reads CSVQRDNREAYAQYF. The CDR3 DNA follows: TGCAGCGTCCAACGGGACAACCGGGAGGCGTACGCGCAGTACTTC.

There are many counts of this clonotype. The rearrangement uses TRBV11-3 and TRBJ2-3, with TRBD1 as a possible D gene (6 bases). The CDR3 covers 14 residues. Trimming removed 3 bases at V and 4 bases at J, with 11 bases between. Germline V gene data show CDR1 as SGHNT and CDR2 as YENEEA. CDR3 in DNA: TGTGCCAGCAGCTTTAGGGCAGGGGCAGATACGCAGTATTTT. Protein sequence: CASSFRAGADTQYF.

In regard to this clonotype: This may stem from a read error, because a much larger clone lies one nucleotide away. J is TRBJ2-5 and V is TRBV20-1; D might be TRBD1 (6 bases). This CDR3 region has 14 residues. Germline-derived CDR1 and CDR2 are DFQATT and SNEGSKA (reference sequence). CDR3 nucleotide sequence: TGCAGTGCCACACAAGGGGGTCTGGGAGAGACCCGGTACTTC. This encodes CSATQGGLGETRYF.

There are many counts of this clonotype. The V and J genes are TRBV13 and TRBJ2-1, with a tentative D call TRBD2 (5 bases). From germline, CDR1 is PRHDT and CDR2 FYEKMQ (reference sequence). This CDR3 spans 17 amino acids. The V gene lost 5 bases and the J gene lost 1 base, with 18 bases spanning the gap. The CDR3 region is CASSRPSVAPSYNEQFF. The CDR3 DNA reads as TGTGCCAGCAGCCGACCCTCGGTAGCGCCTTCCTACAATGAGCAGTTCTTC.

The V call is TRBV3-1, the J call TRBJ2-3, with 8 nucleotides matching TRBD2. V was clipped by 0 bases and J by 6 bases; unmatched bases: 5. The CDR3 covers 15 residues. Germline lookup yields CDR1 LGHDT and CDR2 YNNKEL (reference sequence). CDR3 loop: CASSQDGGARDTQYF. The CDR3, as DNA: TGTGCCAGCAGCCAAGACGGGGGGGCTAGGGATACGCAGTATTTT.